The clone carrying this T cell receptor beta chain was counted once. Those patients with uncontrolled infection, other autoimmune disease, pregnancy or lactation were excluded. Extraction of PBMCs used under 13 ml of fresh peripheral blood. The data are from a study of T cells in Graves' hyperthyroidism and ophthalmopathy. Amplification targeted TCR beta CDR3 regions from RNA transcripts. A set of HTBI primers served as the primers for a first-round RT-PCR of the TCR CDR3. TCRdb recomputed calls from the multiplex PCR reads with MiXCR, one row per CDR3 protein. The sample has about 410,000 distinct CDR3 sequences, 14% to 15% seen once; the top ten hold approximately 13%. Germline lookup yields CDR1 SGHVS and CDR2 FQNEAQ. The length of the CDR3 is 17 residues. The germline V and J ends were trimmed by 1 base and 3 bases, with 18 bases remaining between them.

This TCR was sampled from a man in his late teens or twenties with Graves' ophthalmopathy. The sample was blood. The chain has TRBV7-8 and TRBJ2-5; tentative D call: TRBD2 (7 bases). The CDR3 sequence is CASSLVGSGGGEETQYF. The DNA of the CDR3 is TGTGCCAGCAGCTTAGTGGGGTCGGGGGGCGGAGAAGAGACCCAGTACTTC.